This T cell receptor beta chain was sequenced during a study of T cell responses to AZD1222 COVID-19 vaccine. Study-level results: Just a handful of AZD1222 recipients tested seropositive at baseline. In the spike-specific TCR repertoire, nearly half reportedly target unmutated variant regions. The donors showed a predominance of white British ancestry and of females, with possible underestimation of clonal diversity.

Turning to this clone: Its antigen is as yet unknown.

TCRdb keeps only in-frame clones here, not all; method: immunoSEQ multiplex PCR. Here the sample spans 150,000 or so clones, roughly 93% being singletons. This sample comprised peripheral blood, obtained on day 0 of MenACWY control vaccination. The sequence derives from an adult in good health.

CDR3 protein: CAISGQAWNTEAFF. In nucleotides, the CDR3 is TGTGCCATCAGTGGACAGGCTTGGAACACTGAAGCTTTCTTT. The J gene is TRBJ1-1, the V gene TRBV10-3, with D maybe TRBD1 (6 bases). Germline V gene data show CDR1 as ENHRY and CDR2 as SYGVKD. The CDR3 loop spans 14 amino acids. Trimming took off 4 bases at V and 1 base at J, with 10 bases between the two ends.